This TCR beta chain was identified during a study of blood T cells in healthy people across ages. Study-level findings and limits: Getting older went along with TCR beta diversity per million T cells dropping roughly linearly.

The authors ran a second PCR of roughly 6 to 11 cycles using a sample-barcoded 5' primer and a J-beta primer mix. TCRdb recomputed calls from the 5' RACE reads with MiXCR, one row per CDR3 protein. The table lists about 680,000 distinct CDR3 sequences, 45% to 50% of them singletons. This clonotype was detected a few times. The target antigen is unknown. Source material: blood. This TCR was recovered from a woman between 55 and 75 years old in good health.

The CDR3 sequence is CAISDDRGHRETQYF. The DNA of the CDR3 is TGTGCCATCAGTGACGACAGGGGGCATCGGGAGACCCAGTACTTC. The chain recombines TRBV10-3 with TRBJ2-5; 10 bases fit TRBD1. Germline-derived CDR1 and CDR2 are ENHRY and SYGVKD. The CDR3 sequence is 15 residues long. Trimming cost V 3 bases and J 5 bases; bases outside gene matches: 6.